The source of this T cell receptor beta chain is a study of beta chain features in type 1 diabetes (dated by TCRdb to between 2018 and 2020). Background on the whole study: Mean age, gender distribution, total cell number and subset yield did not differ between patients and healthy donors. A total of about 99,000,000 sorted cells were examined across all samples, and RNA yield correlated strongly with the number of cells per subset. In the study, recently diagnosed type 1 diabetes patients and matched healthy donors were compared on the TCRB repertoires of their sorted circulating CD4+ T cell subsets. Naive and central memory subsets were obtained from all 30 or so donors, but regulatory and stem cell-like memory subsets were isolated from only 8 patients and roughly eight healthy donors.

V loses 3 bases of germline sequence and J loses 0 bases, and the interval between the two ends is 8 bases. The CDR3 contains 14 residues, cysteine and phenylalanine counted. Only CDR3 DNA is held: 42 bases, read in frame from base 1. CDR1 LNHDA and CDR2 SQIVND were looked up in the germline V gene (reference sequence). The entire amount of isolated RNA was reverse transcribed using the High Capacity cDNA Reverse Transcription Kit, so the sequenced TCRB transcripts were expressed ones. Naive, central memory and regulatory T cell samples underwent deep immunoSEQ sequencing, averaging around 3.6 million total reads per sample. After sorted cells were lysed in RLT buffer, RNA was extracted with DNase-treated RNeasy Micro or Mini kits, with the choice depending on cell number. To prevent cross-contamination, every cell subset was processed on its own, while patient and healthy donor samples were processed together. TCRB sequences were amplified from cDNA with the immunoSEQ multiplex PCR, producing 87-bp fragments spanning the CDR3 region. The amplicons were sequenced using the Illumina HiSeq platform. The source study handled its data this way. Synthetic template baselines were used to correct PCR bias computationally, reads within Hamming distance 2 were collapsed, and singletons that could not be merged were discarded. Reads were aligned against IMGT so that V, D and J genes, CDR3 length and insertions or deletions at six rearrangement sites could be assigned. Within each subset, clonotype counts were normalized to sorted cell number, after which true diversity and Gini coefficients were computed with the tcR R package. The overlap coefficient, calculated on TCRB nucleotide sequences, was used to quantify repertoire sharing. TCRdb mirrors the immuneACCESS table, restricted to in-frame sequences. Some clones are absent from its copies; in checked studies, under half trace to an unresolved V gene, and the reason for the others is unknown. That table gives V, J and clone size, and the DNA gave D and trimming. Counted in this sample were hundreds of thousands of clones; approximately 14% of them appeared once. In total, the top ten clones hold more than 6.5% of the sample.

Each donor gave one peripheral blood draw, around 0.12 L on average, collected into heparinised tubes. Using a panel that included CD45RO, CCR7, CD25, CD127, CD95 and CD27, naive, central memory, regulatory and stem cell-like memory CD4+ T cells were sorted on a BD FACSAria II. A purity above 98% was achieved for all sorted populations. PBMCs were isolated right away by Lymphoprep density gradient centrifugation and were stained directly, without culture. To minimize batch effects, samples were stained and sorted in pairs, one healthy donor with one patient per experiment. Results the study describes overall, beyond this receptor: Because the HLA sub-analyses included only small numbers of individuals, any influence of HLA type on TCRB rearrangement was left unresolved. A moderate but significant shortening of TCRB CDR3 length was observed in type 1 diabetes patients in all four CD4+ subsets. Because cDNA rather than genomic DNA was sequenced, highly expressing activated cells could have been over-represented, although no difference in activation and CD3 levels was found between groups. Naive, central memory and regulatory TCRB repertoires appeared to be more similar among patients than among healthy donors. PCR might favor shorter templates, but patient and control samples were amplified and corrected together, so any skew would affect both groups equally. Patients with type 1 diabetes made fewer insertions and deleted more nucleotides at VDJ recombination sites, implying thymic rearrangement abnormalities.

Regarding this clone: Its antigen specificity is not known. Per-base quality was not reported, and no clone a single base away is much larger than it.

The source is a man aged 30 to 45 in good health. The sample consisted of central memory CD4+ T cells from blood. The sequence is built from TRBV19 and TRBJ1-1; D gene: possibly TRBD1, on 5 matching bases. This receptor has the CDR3 CASSIGAVNTEAFF. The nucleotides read TGTGCCAGTAGTATCGGGGCGGTGAACACTGAAGCTTTCTTT.